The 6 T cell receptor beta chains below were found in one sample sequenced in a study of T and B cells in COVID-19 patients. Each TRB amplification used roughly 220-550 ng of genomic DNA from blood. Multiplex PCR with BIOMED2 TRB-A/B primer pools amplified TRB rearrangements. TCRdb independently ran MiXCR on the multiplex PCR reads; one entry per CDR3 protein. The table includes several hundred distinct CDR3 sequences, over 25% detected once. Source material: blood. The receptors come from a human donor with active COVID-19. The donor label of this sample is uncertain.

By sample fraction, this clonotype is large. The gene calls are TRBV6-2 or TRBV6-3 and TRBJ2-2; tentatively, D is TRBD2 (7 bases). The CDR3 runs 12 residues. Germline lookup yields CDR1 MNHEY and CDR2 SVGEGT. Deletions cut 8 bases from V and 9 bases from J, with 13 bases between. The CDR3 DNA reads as TGTGCCAGCCGGGGGGCCCGACGGGAGCTGTTTTTT. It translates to CASRGARRELFF.

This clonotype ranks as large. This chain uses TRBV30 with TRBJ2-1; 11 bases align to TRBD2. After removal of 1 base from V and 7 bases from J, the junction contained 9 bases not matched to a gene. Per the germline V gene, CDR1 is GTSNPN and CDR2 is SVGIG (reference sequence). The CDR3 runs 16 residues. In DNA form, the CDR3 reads TGTGCCTGGAGTGGGCTAGCGGGAGGCTTGAGGAATGAGCAGTTCTTC. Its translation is CAWSGLAGGLRNEQFF.

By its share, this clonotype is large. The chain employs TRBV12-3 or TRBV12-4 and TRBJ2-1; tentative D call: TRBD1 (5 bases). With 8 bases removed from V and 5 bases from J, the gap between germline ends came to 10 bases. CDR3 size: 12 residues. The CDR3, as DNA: TGTGCCAGCGACCTAGGGGACAATGAGCAGTTCTTC. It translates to CASDLGDNEQFF.

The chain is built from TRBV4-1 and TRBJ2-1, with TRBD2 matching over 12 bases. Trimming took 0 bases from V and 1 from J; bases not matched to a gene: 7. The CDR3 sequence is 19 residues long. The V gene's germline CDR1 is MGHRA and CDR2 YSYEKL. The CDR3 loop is CASSQEASGRAISYNEQFF. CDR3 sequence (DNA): TGCGCCAGCAGCCAAGAGGCTAGCGGGAGGGCCATATCCTACAATGAGCAGTTCTTC.

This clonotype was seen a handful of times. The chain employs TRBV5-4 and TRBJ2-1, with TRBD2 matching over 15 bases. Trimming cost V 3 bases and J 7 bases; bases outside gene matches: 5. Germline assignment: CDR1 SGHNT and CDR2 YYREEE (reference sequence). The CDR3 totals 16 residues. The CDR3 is CASSSKGLAGGNEQFF. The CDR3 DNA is TGTGCCAGCAGCTCAAAGGGACTAGCGGGGGGAAATGAGCAGTTCTTC.

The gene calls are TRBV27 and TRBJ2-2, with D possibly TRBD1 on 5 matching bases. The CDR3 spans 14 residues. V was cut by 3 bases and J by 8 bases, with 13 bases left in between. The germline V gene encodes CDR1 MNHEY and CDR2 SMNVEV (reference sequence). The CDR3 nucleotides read TGTGCCAGCAGTTTCTGGTATCAGGGTGGGGAGCTGTTTTTT. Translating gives CASSFWYQGGELFF.